These 26 T cell receptor beta chains share one sample of origin, sequenced in a study of T cell responses to AZD1222 COVID-19 vaccine. The protocol was immunoSEQ multiplex PCR, while the TCRdb copy is restricted to in-frame clones and leaves out a portion. The sample shows under 140,000 clones, roughly 90% of them seen only once. The input for sequencing was peripheral blood, taken 28 days after the second AZD1222 dose. These receptors originate from an adult who received the AZD1222 COVID-19 vaccine.

DNA of the CDR3: TGTGCCATCAGTGGACAGGGAGAAAGTAAGTACACTGAAGCTTTCTTT. Residues: CAISGQGESKYTEAFF. This sequence joins TRBV10-3 and TRBJ1-1; 7 nucleotides align to TRBD1. The CDR3 spans 16 residues. Germline V CDR1 and CDR2: ENHRY, SYGVKD. The junction had 11 bases not matched to a gene; V was cut back by 4 bases and J by 3 bases.

The chain carries TRBV15 and TRBJ1-3; D is ambiguous. The CDR3 has 15 amino acids. CDR1 LNHNV and CDR2 YYDKDF come from the germline V gene (reference sequence). V was trimmed by 0 bases and J by 1 base, leaving 7 bases between them. The DNA of the CDR3 is TGTGCCACCAGCAGAGATCGGGGTTCTGGAAACACCATATATTTT. It specifies CATSRDRGSGNTIYF.

This clone is labeled as medium-sized. The gene calls are TRBV2 and TRBJ2-7; 8 bases fit TRBD1. The CDR3 totals 13 residues. Germline V gene data show CDR1 as SNHLY and CDR2 as FYNNEI. Unmatched junction bases numbered 3, after V lost 6 bases and J lost 2 bases. The CDR3 DNA reads as TGTGCCAGCAGCAGGACAGGGACCTACGAGCAGTACTTC. Translated, it gives CASSRTGTYEQYF.

This chain links TRBV2 with TRBJ2-7; 10 nucleotides line up with TRBD2. The CDR3 runs to 14 residues. The ends lost 5 bases at V and 3 bases at J; junction bases unmatched: 4. Germline CDR1 is SNHLY and CDR2 is FYNNEI. The CDR3 nucleotides are TGTGCCAGCAGTACTAGCGGGGTACACTACGAGCAGTACTTC. Translation: CASSTSGVHYEQYF.

This clone was seen a handful of times. The chain uses TRBV28 and TRBJ1-4; no firm D call. Germline V CDR1 and CDR2: MDHEN, SYDVKM. V dropped 10 bases and J dropped 14 bases, with 23 bases sitting between them. The CDR3 contains 13 residues. The CDR3 DNA reads as TGTGCCACCATAGGCCCCCCGGTGCGTGTTCTGTTTTTT. Its translation: CATIGPPVRVLFF. Full variable domain (missing parts from reference TRBV28 and TRBJ1-4): DVKVTQSSRYLVKRTGEKVFLECVQDMDHENMFWYRQDPGLGLRLIYFSYDVKMKEKGDIPEGYSVSREKKERFSLILESASTNQTSMYLCATIGPPVRVLFFGSGTQLSVL.

The chain combines TRBV13 with TRBJ2-7, with 7 bases that match TRBD1. J was trimmed by 2 bases and V by 5 bases; bases with no gene match: 18. Germline lookup yields CDR1 PRHDT and CDR2 FYEKMQ (reference sequence). This CDR3 is built from 18 residues. The CDR3 DNA sequence: TGTGCCAGCAGCCCCCCGTGTCGGGGACAGAATTGCCCCTACGAGCAGTACTTC. Amino acids: CASSPPCRGQNCPYEQYF.

This chain uses TRBV19 with TRBJ2-7; D unresolved. The CDR3 contains 16 residues. The V end was cut by 0 bases, the J end by 4 bases, with 16 bases between. CDR1 is LNHDA and CDR2 is SQIVND in the germline V gene (reference sequence). The CDR3 is CASSIEETSVGYEQYF. CDR3 DNA: TGTGCCAGTAGTATAGAGGAGACATCCGTTGGGTACGAGCAGTACTTC.

In its sample, this clone was seen once. The rearrangement links TRBV9 to TRBJ2-1; TRBD2 is a possible D gene (6 bases). The CDR3 sequence is 14 residues long. CDR1 and CDR2 (germline): SGDLS, YYNGEE. Trimming took 0 bases from V and 5 from J, leaving 9 bases between them. CDR3 loop: CASSVGGADNEQFF. The CDR3 DNA is TGTGCCAGCAGCGTAGGCGGGGCGGACAATGAGCAGTTCTTC.

The chain is built from TRBV7-2 and TRBJ1-2, with TRBD1 as a possible D gene (5 bases). V was clipped by 1 base and J by 8 bases, with 17 bases between them. This CDR3 has 15 amino acids. Germline V gene lookup returns CDR1 SGHTA and CDR2 FQGNSA. The CDR3 reads CASSLVRDPGGGYTF. The CDR3, as DNA: TGTGCCAGCAGCTTAGTCCGGGACCCCGGAGGAGGCTACACCTTC.

This chain connects TRBV6-4 to TRBJ2-7, with 12 bases identical to TRBD2. Germline values: CDR1 MRHNA, CDR2 SNTAGT. V dropped 3 bases and J dropped 3; count of bases not matched to a gene: 6. The CDR3 runs to 16 residues. CDR3 amino acids: CASSEELAGGVYEQYF. The DNA for the CDR3 is TGTGCCAGCAGTGAGGAACTAGCGGGAGGCGTCTACGAGCAGTACTTC.

This chain links TRBV6-1 with TRBJ1-3; D is possibly TRBD1 (6 bases). CDR1 MNHNS and CDR2 SASEGT come from the germline V gene. The V and J ends lost 8 bases and 2 bases respectively, with 16 bases between them. CDR3 length: 15 amino acids. CDR3 amino acids: CASSKGGLPGNTIYF. CDR3 bases: TGTGCCAGCTCTAAGGGGGGCCTACCTGGAAACACCATATATTTT.

The rearrangement joins TRBV2 to TRBJ1-2; 7 bases map to TRBD1. CDR1 SNHLY and CDR2 FYNNEI come from the germline V gene. V gave up 10 bases and J gave up 4 bases; unmatched junction bases: 9. The CDR3 spans 13 residues. CDR3 coding DNA: TGTGCCACCAGGGACAGCGCAAGCTATGGCTACACCTTC. This translates into CATRDSASYGYTF.

This clone has just a few counts. The chain is built from TRBV18 and TRBJ1-6, with TRBD1 as a possible D gene (5 bases). CDR1 is KGHSH and CDR2 is LQKENI in the germline V gene. The CDR3 length is 15 residues. The germline V and J ends were trimmed by 6 bases and 9 bases, with 18 bases remaining between them. The CDR3 nucleotides are TGTGCCAGCTCGCTGCGAGGGGACGTTACTTCACCCCTCCACTTT. Its translation: CASSLRGDVTSPLHF.

The chain links TRBV14 to TRBJ1-2; D is unresolved. Looked up from germline, CDR1 is SGHDN and CDR2 is FVKESK. This CDR3 region has 12 residues. V lost 1 base and J lost 7, with 7 bases in between. Written as DNA, the CDR3 is TGTGCCAGCAGCCAAGGTCGCGTTGGCTACACCTTC. It encodes CASSQGRVGYTF.

This clone has only one observation. The genes are TRBV6-5 and TRBJ2-7; the D is unclear. In germline, CDR1 is MNHEY, CDR2 SVGAGI. This CDR3 is 15 amino acids long. V was trimmed by 0 bases and J by 5 bases, leaving 14 bases between them. The CDR3 protein is CASSYSLLLRDEQYF. CDR3 in DNA: TGTGCCAGCAGTTACTCGCTACTCCTCCGGGACGAGCAGTACTTC.

This clone was seen a few times. The chain uses TRBV28 and TRBJ2-1; 7 bases agree with TRBD2. V was clipped by 2 bases and J by 9 bases; unmatched bases: 7. Germline V gene data show CDR1 as MDHEN and CDR2 as SYDVKM. This CDR3 comprises 14 residues. As DNA, the CDR3 is TGTGCCAGCAGTTTAACCGCGGGAGAGCGTGAGCAGTTCTTC. Protein: CASSLTAGEREQFF.

This clone is a singleton in its sample. The CDR3, as DNA: TGTGCCAGCAGTGGGGCCCCAATTTCCCTTAATTCACCCCTCCACTTT. This encodes CASSGAPISLNSPLHF. The chain employs TRBV2 and TRBJ1-6; no firm D call. Trimming removed 4 bases from V and 6 bases from J, with 16 bases in between. Germline CDR1 SNHLY, CDR2 FYNNEI. The CDR3 runs 16 residues.

The V gene is TRBV11-3, the J gene TRBJ2-3, with 14 nucleotides matching TRBD2. Germline V lookup: CDR1 SGHNT, CDR2 YENEEA. V lost 4 bases, J lost 4 bases, and 4 bases stayed unmatched. The CDR3 covers 16 residues. CDR3 DNA: TGTGCCAGCAGCTCCGGGACTAGCGGGGGATCAGATACGCAGTATTTT. Protein: CASSSGTSGGSDTQYF.

Regarding this clone: This same CDR3 is encoded by further DNA sequences in the sample. The chain uses TRBV11-2 and TRBJ1-5, with 7 bases aligning to TRBD1. CDR1 is SGHAT, CDR2 FQNNGV, per germline. There are 14 residues in the CDR3. The V and J ends lost 5 bases and 4 bases, in that order; junction bases with no gene match: 5. CDR3 in DNA: TGTGCCAGCAGCCCAGGGACAGCAAATCAGCCCCAGCATTTT. It yields the protein CASSPGTANQPQHF. The variable domain in full, with the rest retrieved from reference TRBV11-2 and TRBJ1-5, is EAGVAQSPRYKIIEKRQSVAFWCNPISGHATLYWYQQILGQGPKLLIQFQNNGVVDDSQLPKDRFSAERLKGVDSTLKIQPAKLEDSAVYLCASSPGTANQPQHFGDGTRLSIL.

The rearrangement links TRBV24-1 to TRBJ2-3; D possibly uses TRBD1 or TRBD2 (5 bases each). The CDR3 is made up of 14 amino acids. The germline V and J ends were trimmed by 5 bases and 0 bases, with 8 bases remaining between them. Germline-derived CDR1 and CDR2 are KGHDR and SFDVKD. CDR3 nucleotides: TGTGCCACCAGTGGAGGGACCAGCACAGATACGCAGTATTTT. Amino acids: CATSGGTSTDTQYF.

This clone showed up just a few times. The CDR3 DNA reads TGCGCCAGCAGTGAGTACCGGTCTGAGGAGTATTTT. It codes for CASSEYRSEEYF. The V call is TRBV10-2, the J call TRBJ2-3; no clear D. The CDR3 totals 12 residues. V was pared by 1 base and J by 13 bases, with 12 bases between. Per germline, CDR1 WSHSY and CDR2 SAAADI.

The rearrangement links TRBV3-1 (or the pseudogene TRBV3-2) to TRBJ2-5; a possible D gene is TRBD2 (5 bases). Germline V lookup: CDR1 LGHDT, CDR2 YNNKEL (reference sequence). The V end was cut by 0 bases, the J end by 2 bases, with 10 bases between. This CDR3 is 15 amino acids long. The CDR3 is CASSQDGWEQETQYF. Here the CDR3 DNA reads TGTGCCAGCAGCCAAGACGGTTGGGAGCAAGAGACCCAGTACTTC.

DNA of the CDR3: TGTGCCAGTAGGGACAGGCGCACTGAAGCTTTCTTT. Its translation is CASRDRRTEAFF. V is TRBV19 and J is TRBJ1-1; 7 nucleotides line up with TRBD1. CDR1 is LNHDA and CDR2 is SQIVND in the germline V gene (reference sequence). Trimming cost V 6 bases and J 4 bases; bases outside gene matches: 2. CDR3 length equals 12 residues.

The rearrangement joins TRBV5-4 to TRBJ2-3; perhaps TRBD2 as D (5 bases). The germline gives CDR1 SGHNT, CDR2 YYREEE (reference sequence). The CDR3 is 14 amino acids. Trimming removed 2 bases from V and 6 bases from J, with 13 bases in between. CDR3 coding DNA: TGTGCCAGCAGCTTCCTTGCGGGTGGGGATACGCAGTATTTT. It yields the protein CASSFLAGGDTQYF.

CDR3 residues: CASSLWSSYNSPLHF. The CDR3 DNA sequence: TGTGCCAGCAGCCTCTGGTCCTCCTATAATTCACCCCTCCACTTT. The rearrangement joins TRBV7-3 to TRBJ1-6; D uncertain. The CDR3 covers 15 residues. Trimming cost V 5 bases and J 0 bases, with 8 bases left between them. Germline assignment: CDR1 SGHTA and CDR2 FQGTGA.

CDR3 nucleotides: TGCGCCAGCAGCTTGGGGGCCAGGAAAAACCAAGAGACCCAGTACTTC. Its translation: CASSLGARKNQETQYF. The chain links TRBV5-1 to TRBJ2-5; D call uncertain. Trimming took 0 bases from V and 0 from J, leaving 12 bases between them. The CDR3 extends over 16 amino acids. Germline-derived CDR1 and CDR2 are SGHRS and YFSETQ.